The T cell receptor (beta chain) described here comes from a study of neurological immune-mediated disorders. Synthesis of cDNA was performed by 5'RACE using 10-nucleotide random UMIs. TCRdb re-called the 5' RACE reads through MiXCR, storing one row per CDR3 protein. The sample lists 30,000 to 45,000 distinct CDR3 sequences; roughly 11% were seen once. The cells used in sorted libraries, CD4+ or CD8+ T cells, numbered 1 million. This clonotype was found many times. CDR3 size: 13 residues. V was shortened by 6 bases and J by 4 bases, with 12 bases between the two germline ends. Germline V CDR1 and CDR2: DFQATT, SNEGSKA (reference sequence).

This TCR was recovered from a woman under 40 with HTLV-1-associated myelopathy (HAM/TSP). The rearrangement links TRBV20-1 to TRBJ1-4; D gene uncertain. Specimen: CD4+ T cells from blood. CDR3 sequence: CSANGRDNEKLFF. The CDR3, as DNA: TGCAGTGCAAACGGACGGGATAATGAAAAACTGTTTTTT.